The 7 T cell receptor beta chains given below trace back to one sample, sequenced in a study of shared clonotypes between healthy human individuals (TCRdb year 2020). To prepare the library, the immunoSEQ multiplex PCR assay was applied. TCRdb stores this immuneACCESS table with in-frame sequences only. Part of the clones is absent; in the studies checked, under half of the shortfall reflects unresolved V genes, and no reason is known for the rest. The sample table records about 380,000 clones; approximately 97% of these occur just once. About 0.32% of the sample belongs to the ten largest clones. Sequenced material: memory CD8+ T cells sorted from blood. The sample's cell subset or site, from its label and the paper: CD45RO+ cells pooled with CCR7-negative TemRA cells. The source of these receptors is a man aged 25-45 years in good health.

The genes are TRBV7-6 and TRBJ2-7; possible D gene TRBD2, 5 bases. Germline loops: CDR1 SGHVS, CDR2 FNYEAQ. CDR3 length: 14 amino acids. V lost 1 base to trimming and J lost 4 bases, with 11 bases between them. The CDR3 is CASSLGGPPYEQYF. In DNA, the CDR3 is TGTGCCAGCAGCTTAGGAGGGCCTCCGTACGAGCAGTACTTC.

The chain employs TRBV6-5 and TRBJ2-3; no reliable D call. The CDR3 has 11 residues. Between the trimmed V and J ends, which lost 6 bases and 8 bases, there was a span of 9 bases. The germline V gene encodes CDR1 MNHEY and CDR2 SVGAGI. The CDR3 DNA follows: TGTGCCAGCAGGACCTTGGGTACGCAGTATTTT. This encodes CASRTLGTQYF.

V is TRBV4-2 and J is TRBJ2-5; 9 positions agree with TRBD2. V gave up 0 bases and J gave up 4 bases; unmatched junction bases: 0. This CDR3 is built from 14 residues. Germline CDR1 and CDR2: LGHNA and YNFKEQ. The CDR3 sequence: CASSQDSGRETQYF. DNA of the CDR3: TGTGCCAGCAGCCAAGATAGCGGGAGAGAGACCCAGTACTTC.

The V gene is TRBV2, the J gene TRBJ2-1; D gene ambiguous. The V and J ends lost 6 bases and 0 bases respectively, with 9 bases between them. CDR3 length: 14 amino acids. Germline V gene lookup returns CDR1 SNHLY and CDR2 FYNNEI. The CDR3 loop reads CASSLTSSYNEQFF. CDR3 nucleotide sequence: TGTGCCAGCAGCCTCACAAGCTCCTACAATGAGCAGTTCTTC.

The chain combines TRBV5-6 with TRBJ2-4, with unresolved D. The V gene lost 2 bases and the J gene lost 2 bases, with 8 bases spanning the gap. The CDR3 totals 14 residues. Per the germline V gene, CDR1 is SGHDT and CDR2 is YYEEEE. The chain's CDR3 is CASSFGSSKNIQYF. DNA for the CDR3: TGTGCCAGCAGCTTTGGCAGCTCCAAAAACATTCAGTACTTC.

The chain carries TRBV2 and TRBJ1-4; TRBD1 aligns across 9 bases. J lost 11 bases, V lost 3 bases, and 7 bases had no gene match. From germline, CDR1 is SNHLY and CDR2 FYNNEI. The CDR3 runs 14 residues. The CDR3 bases are TGTGCCAGCAGTGATGAACAGGGGGCGCAGAAACTGTTTTTT. Translated: CASSDEQGAQKLFF.

The chain has TRBV20-1 and TRBJ2-7; 7 nucleotides align to TRBD2. The CDR3 extends over 11 amino acids. Germline V gene sequence: CDR1 DFQATT, CDR2 SNEGSKA (reference sequence). V lost 1 base to trimming and J lost 9 bases; unmatched junction nucleotides: 3. The CDR3 here is CSARGAGAQYF. The DNA of the CDR3 is TGCAGTGCTAGAGGGGCGGGAGCGCAGTACTTC.